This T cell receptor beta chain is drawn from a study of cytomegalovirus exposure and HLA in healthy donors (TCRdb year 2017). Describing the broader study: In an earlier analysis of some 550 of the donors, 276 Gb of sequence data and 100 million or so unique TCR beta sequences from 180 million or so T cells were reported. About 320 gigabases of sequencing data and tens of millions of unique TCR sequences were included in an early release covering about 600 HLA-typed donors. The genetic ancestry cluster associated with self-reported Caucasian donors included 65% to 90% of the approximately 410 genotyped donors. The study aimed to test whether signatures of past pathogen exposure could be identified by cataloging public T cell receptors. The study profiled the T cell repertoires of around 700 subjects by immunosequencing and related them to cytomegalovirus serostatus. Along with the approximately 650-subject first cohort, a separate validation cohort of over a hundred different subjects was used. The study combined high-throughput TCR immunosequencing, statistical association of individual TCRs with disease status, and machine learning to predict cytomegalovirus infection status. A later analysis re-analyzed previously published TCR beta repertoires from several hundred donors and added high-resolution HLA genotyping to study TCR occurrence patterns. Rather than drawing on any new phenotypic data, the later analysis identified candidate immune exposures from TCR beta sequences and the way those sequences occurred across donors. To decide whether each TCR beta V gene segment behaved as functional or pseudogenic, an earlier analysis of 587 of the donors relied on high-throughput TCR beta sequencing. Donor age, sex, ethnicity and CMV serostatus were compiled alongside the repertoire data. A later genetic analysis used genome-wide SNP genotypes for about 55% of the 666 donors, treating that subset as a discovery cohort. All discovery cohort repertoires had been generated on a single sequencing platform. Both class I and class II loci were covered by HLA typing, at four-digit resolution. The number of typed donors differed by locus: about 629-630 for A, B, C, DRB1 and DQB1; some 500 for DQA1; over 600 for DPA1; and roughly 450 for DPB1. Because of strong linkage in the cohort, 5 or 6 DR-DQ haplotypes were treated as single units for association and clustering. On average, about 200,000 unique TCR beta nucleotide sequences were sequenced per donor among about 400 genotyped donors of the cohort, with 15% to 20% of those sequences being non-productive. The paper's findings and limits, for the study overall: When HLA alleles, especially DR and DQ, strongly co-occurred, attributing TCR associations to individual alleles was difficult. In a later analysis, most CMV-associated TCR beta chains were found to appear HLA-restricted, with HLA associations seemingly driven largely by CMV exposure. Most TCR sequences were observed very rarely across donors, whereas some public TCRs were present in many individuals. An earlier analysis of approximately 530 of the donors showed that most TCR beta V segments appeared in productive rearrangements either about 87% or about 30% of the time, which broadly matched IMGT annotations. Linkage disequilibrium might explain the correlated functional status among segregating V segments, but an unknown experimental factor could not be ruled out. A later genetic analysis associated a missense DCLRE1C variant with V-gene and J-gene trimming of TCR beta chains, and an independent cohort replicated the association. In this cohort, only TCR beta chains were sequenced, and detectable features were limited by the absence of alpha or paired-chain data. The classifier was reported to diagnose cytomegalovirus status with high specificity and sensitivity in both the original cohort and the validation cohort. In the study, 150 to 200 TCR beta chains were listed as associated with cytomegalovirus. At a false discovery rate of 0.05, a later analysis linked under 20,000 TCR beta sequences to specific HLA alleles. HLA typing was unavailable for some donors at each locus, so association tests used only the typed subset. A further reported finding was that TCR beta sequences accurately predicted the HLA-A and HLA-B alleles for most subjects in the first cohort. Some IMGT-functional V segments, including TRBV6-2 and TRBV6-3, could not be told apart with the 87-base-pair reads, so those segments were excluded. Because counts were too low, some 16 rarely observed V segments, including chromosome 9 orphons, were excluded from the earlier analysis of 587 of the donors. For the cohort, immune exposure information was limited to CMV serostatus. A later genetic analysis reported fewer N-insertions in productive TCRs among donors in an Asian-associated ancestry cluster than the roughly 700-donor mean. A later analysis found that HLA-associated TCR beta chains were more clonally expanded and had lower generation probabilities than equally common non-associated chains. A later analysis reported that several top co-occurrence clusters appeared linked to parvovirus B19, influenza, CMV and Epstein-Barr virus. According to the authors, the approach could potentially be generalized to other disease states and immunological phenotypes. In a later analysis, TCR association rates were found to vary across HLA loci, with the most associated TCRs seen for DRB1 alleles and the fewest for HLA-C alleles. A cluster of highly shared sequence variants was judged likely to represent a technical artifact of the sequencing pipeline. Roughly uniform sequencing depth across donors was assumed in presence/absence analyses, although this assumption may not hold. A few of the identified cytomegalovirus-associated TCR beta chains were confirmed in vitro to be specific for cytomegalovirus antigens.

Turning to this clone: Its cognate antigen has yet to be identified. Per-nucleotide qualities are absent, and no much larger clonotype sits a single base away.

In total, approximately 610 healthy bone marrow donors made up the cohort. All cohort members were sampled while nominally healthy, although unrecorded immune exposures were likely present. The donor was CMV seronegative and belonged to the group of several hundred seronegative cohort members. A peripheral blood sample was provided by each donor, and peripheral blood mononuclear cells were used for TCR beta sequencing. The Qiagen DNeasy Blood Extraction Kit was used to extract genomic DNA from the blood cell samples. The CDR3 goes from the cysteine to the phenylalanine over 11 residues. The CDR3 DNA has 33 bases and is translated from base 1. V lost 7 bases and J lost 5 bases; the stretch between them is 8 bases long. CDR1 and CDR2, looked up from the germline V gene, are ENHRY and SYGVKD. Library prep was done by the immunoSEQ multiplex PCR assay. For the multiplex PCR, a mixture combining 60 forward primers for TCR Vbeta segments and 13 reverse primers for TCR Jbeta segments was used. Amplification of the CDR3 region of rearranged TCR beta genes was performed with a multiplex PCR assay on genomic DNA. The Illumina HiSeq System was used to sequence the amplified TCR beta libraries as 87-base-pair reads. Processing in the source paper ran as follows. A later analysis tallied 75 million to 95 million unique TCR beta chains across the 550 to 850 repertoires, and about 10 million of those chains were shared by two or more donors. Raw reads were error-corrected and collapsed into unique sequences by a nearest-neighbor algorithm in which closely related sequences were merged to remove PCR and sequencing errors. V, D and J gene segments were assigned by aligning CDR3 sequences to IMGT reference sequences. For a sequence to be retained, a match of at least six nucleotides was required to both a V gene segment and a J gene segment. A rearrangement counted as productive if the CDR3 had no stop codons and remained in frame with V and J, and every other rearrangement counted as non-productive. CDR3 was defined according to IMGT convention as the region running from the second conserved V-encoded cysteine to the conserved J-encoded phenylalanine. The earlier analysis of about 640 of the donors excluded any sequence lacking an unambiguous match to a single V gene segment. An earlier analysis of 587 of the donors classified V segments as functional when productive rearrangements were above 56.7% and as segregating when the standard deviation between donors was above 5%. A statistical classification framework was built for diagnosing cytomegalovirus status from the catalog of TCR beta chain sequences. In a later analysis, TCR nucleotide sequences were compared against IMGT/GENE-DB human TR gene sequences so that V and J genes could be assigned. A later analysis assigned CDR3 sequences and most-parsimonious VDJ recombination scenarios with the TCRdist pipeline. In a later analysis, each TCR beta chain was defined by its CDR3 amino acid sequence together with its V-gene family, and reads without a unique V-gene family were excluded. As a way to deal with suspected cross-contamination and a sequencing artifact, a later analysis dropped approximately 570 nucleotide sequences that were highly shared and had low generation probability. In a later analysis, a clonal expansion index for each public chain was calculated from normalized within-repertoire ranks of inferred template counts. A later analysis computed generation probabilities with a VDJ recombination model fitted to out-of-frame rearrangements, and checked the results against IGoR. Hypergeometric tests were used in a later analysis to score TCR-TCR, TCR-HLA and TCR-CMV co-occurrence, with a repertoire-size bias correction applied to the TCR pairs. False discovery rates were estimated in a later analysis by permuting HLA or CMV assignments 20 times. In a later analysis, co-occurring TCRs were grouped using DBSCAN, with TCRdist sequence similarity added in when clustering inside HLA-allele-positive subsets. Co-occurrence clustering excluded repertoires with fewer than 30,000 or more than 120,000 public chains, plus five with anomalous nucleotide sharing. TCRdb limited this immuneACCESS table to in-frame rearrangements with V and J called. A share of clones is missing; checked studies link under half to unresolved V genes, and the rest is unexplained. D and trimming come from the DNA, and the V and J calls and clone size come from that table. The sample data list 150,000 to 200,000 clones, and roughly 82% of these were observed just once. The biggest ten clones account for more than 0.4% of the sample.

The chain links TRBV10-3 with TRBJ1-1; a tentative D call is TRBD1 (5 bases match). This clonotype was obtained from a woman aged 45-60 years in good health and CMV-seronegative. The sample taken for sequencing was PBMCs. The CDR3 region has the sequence CAIMQGTEAFF. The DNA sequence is TGTGCCATCATGCAGGGAACTGAAGCTTTCTTT.